This T cell receptor beta chain is from a study of T cell repertoires in cytomegalovirus infection. Study outcomes and limitations: The study identified carriers of CMV plus the relevant HLA from cumulative public TCR beta family frequency. Dominating the ex vivo response were TCR beta clonotypes that were CMV-specific and HLA-C-restricted.

With respect to this clonotype: Its antigen is not known.

V was pared by 4 bases and J by 0 bases, with 6 bases of the junction left unmatched. Germline V lookup: CDR1 MGHDK, CDR2 SYGVNS. This CDR3 contains 16 residues. TCRdb fed the reads into MiXCR, producing one record per CDR3 protein. The profile covers just over 300,000 distinct CDR3 sequences, with around a sixth appearing a single time and approximately 12% taken by the ten largest. This TCR derives from a human donor in good health (CMV status not recorded). Some clones in this sample may be carry-over from other donors' samples. The rearrangement links TRBV25-1 to TRBJ2-1; 7 bases fit TRBD1. The sequenced material came from PBMCs. The CDR3 loop reads CASSGQGINSYNEQFF. The CDR3 coding sequence is TGTGCCAGCAGTGGACAGGGAATTAACTCCTACAATGAGCAGTTCTTC.